The 32 T cell receptor beta chains given below trace back to one sample, sequenced in a study of shared clonotypes between healthy human individuals. Method: immunoSEQ multiplex PCR; TCRdb's copy keeps in-frame clones and lacks some. The sample yields about 710,000 clones, roughly two thirds seen once. Sequenced sample: memory CD4+ T cells sorted from blood. Subset of the sample: CD45RA-negative fraction. These receptors all come from a woman aged 25 to 45 in good health.

The CDR3 reads CASSITGGAGTDTQYF. The CDR3 region has the DNA TGTGCCAGCAGTATTACAGGGGGCGCCGGCACAGATACGCAGTATTTT. The chain has TRBV6-4 and TRBJ2-3; 9 bases agree with TRBD1. This CDR3 has 16 amino acids. Trimming at V came to 5 bases and at J to 1 base, leaving 7 bases not matched to a gene. Per the germline V gene, CDR1 is MRHNA and CDR2 is SNTAGT.

This chain joins TRBV5-5 and TRBJ1-5, with 7 positions matching TRBD1. This CDR3 comprises 15 residues. J was trimmed by 4 bases and V by 0 bases; bases with no gene match: 4. CDR1 and CDR2 (germline): SGHKS, YYEKEE (reference sequence). CDR3 protein: CASSLGGQQNQPQHF. CDR3 DNA sequence: TGTGCCAGCAGCTTGGGGGGACAGCAGAATCAGCCCCAGCATTTT.

The chain uses TRBV19 and TRBJ2-5; 7 bases line up with TRBD1. Trimming removed 3 bases from V and 2 bases from J; junction bases left unmatched: 6. The CDR3 has 15 amino acids. The germline gives CDR1 LNHDA, CDR2 SQIVND (reference sequence). The CDR3 reads CASSMTGTEQETQYF. Written as DNA, the CDR3 is TGTGCCAGTAGTATGACCGGGACAGAACAAGAGACCCAGTACTTC.

On this clone: One end of the junction fails to match germline, which may point to a read error. V gene TRBV27 combines with J gene TRBJ2-1, with 9 bases matching TRBD2. The CDR3 spans 16 residues. The germline gives CDR1 MNHEY, CDR2 SMNVEV (reference sequence). The CDR3 DNA is TGTGCAAGCAGAAGATCTAGCGGGATCTCCTACAATGAGCAGTTCTTC. Encoded protein: CASRRSSGISYNEQFF.

As concerns this clone: A much larger clone is a single base away; this may be a read error. J is TRBJ1-5 and V is TRBV2; no clear D. V was shortened by 4 bases and J by 4 bases, with 5 bases between the two germline ends. Germline assignment: CDR1 SNHLY and CDR2 FYNNEI. The CDR3 length is 12 residues. CDR3 in amino acids: CASSGENQPQHF. In DNA form, the CDR3 reads TGTGCCAGCAGTGGGGAGAATCAGCCCCAGCATTTT.

The rearrangement joins TRBV4-1 to TRBJ2-2, with D uncertain. There are 13 residues in the CDR3. V was pared by 6 bases and J by 5 bases, with 10 bases between. The germline V gene encodes CDR1 MGHRA and CDR2 YSYEKL. CDR3 region: CASRRLLTGELFF. In DNA, the CDR3 is TGCGCCAGCAGACGGTTACTTACCGGGGAGCTGTTTTTT.

Here the CDR3 reads CASARDRGANYGYTF. The CDR3 DNA reads TGTGCCAGCGCCCGGGACAGGGGGGCTAACTATGGCTACACCTTC. This chain uses TRBV6-6 with TRBJ1-2; 11 nucleotides line up with TRBD1. CDR1 MNHNY and CDR2 SVGAGI come from the germline V gene (reference sequence). This CDR3 is built from 15 residues. The J segment lost 0 bases and the V segment lost 8 bases, leaving 5 bases of the junction unmatched.

This chain connects TRBV18 to TRBJ2-2; perhaps TRBD2 as D (5 bases). This CDR3 has 15 residues. The ends were cut back, 3 bases at V and 9 bases at J, with 17 bases in the middle. Looked up from germline, CDR1 is KGHSH and CDR2 is LQKENI. The CDR3: CASSPSSLNSRELFF. DNA for the CDR3: TGTGCCAGCTCACCGTCTAGCTTGAATTCGAGGGAGCTGTTTTTT.

Of note for this clone: A much larger clone sits a single nucleotide away, making a read error possible. The same CDR3 is also encoded by other DNA sequences in this sample. This chain joins TRBV28 and TRBJ1-5, with D uncertain. V lost 3 bases, J lost 0 bases, and 3 bases lay in between. Germline V gene lookup returns CDR1 MDHEN and CDR2 SYDVKM. The CDR3 is 13 residues long. Here the CDR3 reads CASSLFSNQPQHF. DNA of the CDR3: TGTGCCAGCAGTTTGTTTAGCAATCAGCCCCAGCATTTT.

This clone was detected a few times. J is TRBJ1-2 and V is TRBV6-1; TRBD1 matches 8 bases. CDR3 length: 14 amino acids. The junction had 11 bases not matched to a gene; V was cut back by 6 bases and J by 8 bases. Per the germline V gene, CDR1 is MNHNS and CDR2 is SASEGT. The CDR3 loop reads CASRATGASSGYTF. The CDR3 nucleotides are TGTGCCAGCAGAGCGACAGGGGCGTCTTCGGGCTACACCTTC.

The chain uses TRBV6-6 and TRBJ2-7; D unresolved. The CDR3 spans 14 residues. Germline CDR1 and CDR2: MNHNY and SVGAGI (reference sequence). Trimming took off 0 bases at V and 5 bases at J, with 11 bases between the two ends. CDR3 sequence (DNA): TGTGCCAGCAGTTACTCACTGTCTCACCACGAGCAGTACTTC. This sequence encodes CASSYSLSHHEQYF.

V and J are TRBV11-3 and TRBJ2-3, with 9 bases that match TRBD2. Germline V CDR1 and CDR2: SGHNT, YENEEA. The V gene end was trimmed by 5 bases and the J gene end by 7 bases; junction bases not matched to a gene: 10. The CDR3 loop spans 15 amino acids. CDR3 region: CASSPAAGGVYTQYF. The CDR3 DNA sequence: TGTGCCAGCAGCCCAGCAGCGGGAGGTGTGTATACGCAGTATTTT.

J is TRBJ1-1 and V is TRBV11-2; 7 nucleotides align to TRBD1. This CDR3 region has 15 residues. Germline CDR1 and CDR2: SGHAT and FQNNGV. The trim removed 3 bases at V and 6 bases at J, leaving 10 bases unmatched. In nucleotides, the CDR3 is TGTGCCAGCAGCTTCGAATACGGGACAGCCTCTGAAGCTTTCTTT. Translated: CASSFEYGTASEAFF.

This clone was counted only a few times. This chain uses TRBV10-3 with TRBJ1-4; a possible D gene is TRBD1 (6 bases). Germline V gives CDR1 ENHRY, CDR2 SYGVKD. V lost 4 bases and J lost 2, with 14 bases in between. The CDR3 loop spans 16 amino acids. CDR3 amino acids: CAISAAQGHTNEKLFF. The CDR3 DNA reads as TGTGCCATCAGTGCCGCCCAGGGACACACTAATGAAAAACTGTTTTTT.

This rearrangement joins TRBV11-2 to TRBJ2-7; D not certain. Trimming pared 2 bases from V and 0 bases from J, leaving 8 bases between. The CDR3 runs 14 residues. Germline CDR1 and CDR2: SGHAT and FQNNGV. The CDR3 sequence is CASSLSDLSYEQYF. The CDR3 DNA follows: TGTGCCAGCAGCTTAAGCGATCTCTCCTACGAGCAGTACTTC. The complete variable domain, with remaining parts taken from reference TRBV11-2 and TRBJ2-7, reads EAGVAQSPRYKIIEKRQSVAFWCNPISGHATLYWYQQILGQGPKLLIQFQNNGVVDDSQLPKDRFSAERLKGVDSTLKIQPAKLEDSAVYLCASSLSDLSYEQYFGPGTRLTVT.

The chain links TRBV7-6 to TRBJ1-1; perhaps TRBD1 as D (6 bases). CDR3 length: 14 amino acids. V lost 6 bases, J lost 1 base, and 12 bases lay in between. CDR1 SGHVS and CDR2 FNYEAQ come from the germline V gene. The CDR3 is CASRRDIQNTEAFF. The CDR3 nucleotides are TGTGCCAGCAGACGGGACATCCAGAACACTGAAGCTTTCTTT.

This clone was seen a handful of times. This rearrangement joins TRBV30 to TRBJ2-2; a weak D match, TRBD2 (6 bases). The CDR3 runs to 13 residues. V lost 5 bases and J 5 bases, leaving 12 bases between the germline ends. Germline CDR1 GTSNPN, CDR2 SVGIG (reference sequence). The CDR3 bases are TGTGCCTGGGCCCCAAGCGGGACCGGGGAGCTGTTTTTT. Protein product: CAWAPSGTGELFF.

The chain is built from TRBV6-1 and TRBJ2-5; D gene uncertain. The length of the CDR3 is 13 residues. CDR1 is MNHNS, CDR2 SASEGT, per germline. The V and J ends lost 7 bases and 2 bases respectively, with 11 bases between them. The chain's CDR3 is CASTALPQETQYF. Here the CDR3 DNA reads TGTGCCAGCACTGCCCTCCCACAAGAGACCCAGTACTTC.

This chain connects TRBV5-1 to TRBJ2-7; D is perhaps TRBD1 (6 bases). Germline assignment: CDR1 SGHRS and CDR2 YFSETQ. Trimming removed 0 bases at V and 2 bases at J, with 18 bases between. This CDR3 contains 17 residues. The CDR3 reads CASSLGYGTPYTYEQYF. CDR3 in DNA: TGCGCCAGCAGCTTGGGGTATGGGACACCGTACACCTACGAGCAGTACTTC.

This clone was seen a few times. The chain employs TRBV28 and TRBJ1-5; 10 positions match TRBD1. The length of the CDR3 is 15 residues. From germline, CDR1 is MDHEN and CDR2 SYDVKM. The trim removed 6 bases at V and 4 bases at J, leaving 6 bases unmatched. The CDR3 is CASRRTGGTNQPQHF. In nucleotides, the CDR3 is TGTGCCAGCAGGAGGACAGGGGGGACGAATCAGCCCCAGCATTTT.

The V and J genes are TRBV4-2 and TRBJ2-3; D possibly corresponds to TRBD2 (5 bases). V was clipped by 4 bases and J by 6 bases, with 14 bases between them. The CDR3 runs to 14 residues. Germline CDR1 LGHNA, CDR2 YNFKEQ. DNA for the CDR3: TGTGCCAGCAGCCCGCCCCTAGCAGCGGATACGCAGTATTTT. It encodes CASSPPLAADTQYF.

This clone was observed a few times. This sequence joins TRBV6-6 and TRBJ1-2, with 7 positions matching TRBD1. This CDR3 contains 11 residues. CDR1 is MNHNY and CDR2 is SVGAGI in the germline V gene (reference sequence). J gave up 8 bases and V 6 bases, and 3 bases lay outside the gene matches. The chain's CDR3 is CASRQGMGYTF. CDR3 in DNA: TGTGCCAGCAGACAGGGGATGGGCTACACCTTC.

The chain couples TRBV4-1 to TRBJ1-4, with D perhaps TRBD1 (6 bases). Germline V gene lookup returns CDR1 MGHRA and CDR2 YSYEKL. The CDR3 has 17 amino acids. V lost 0 bases and J 3 bases, leaving 14 bases between the germline ends. CDR3 coding DNA: TGCGCCAGCAGCCAAGAAGGGGGTTACAGAGCTAATGAAAAACTGTTTTTT. As protein: CASSQEGGYRANEKLFF.

This chain links TRBV5-1 with TRBJ2-2; TRBD1 might be the D (6 bases). V lost 4 bases to trimming and J lost 6 bases, with 16 bases between them. This CDR3 is built from 15 residues. Germline assignment: CDR1 SGHRS and CDR2 YFSETQ. The CDR3 spells CASSPAGARAGELFF. CDR3 nucleotides: TGCGCCAGCAGCCCGGCAGGGGCTCGGGCCGGGGAGCTGTTTTTT. The whole variable domain, filled in from reference TRBV5-1 and TRBJ2-2, reads KAGVTQTPRYLIKTRGQQVTLSCSPISGHRSVSWYQQTPGQGLQFLFEYFSETQRNKGNFPGRFSGRQFSNSRSEMNVSTLELGDSALYLCASSPAGARAGELFFGEGSRLTVL.

This clone has more than one count but fewer than ten. The rearrangement uses TRBV29-1 and TRBJ2-5, with D uncertain. Between the trimmed V and J ends, which lost 5 bases and 0 bases, there was a span of 10 bases. This CDR3 has 13 residues. CDR1 is SQVTM, CDR2 ANQGSEA, per germline. The DNA for the CDR3 is TGCAGCGTTAGCAGGAATCACCAAGAGACCCAGTACTTC. Its translation: CSVSRNHQETQYF.

A few counts support this clone. The genes are TRBV5-1 and TRBJ2-1; 9 bases line up with TRBD1. Trimming took 4 bases from V and 7 from J; bases not matched to a gene: 12. CDR3 size: 16 residues. The V gene's germline CDR1 is SGHRS and CDR2 YFSETQ. The CDR3 region is CASSPAGTGYDNEQFF. CDR3 bases: TGCGCCAGCAGCCCCGCGGGGACAGGGTACGATAATGAGCAGTTCTTC.

The rearrangement links TRBV4-1 to TRBJ2-4; 7 nucleotides line up with TRBD1. V shed 4 bases and J 10 bases; nucleotides not matched to a gene: 7. The CDR3 contains 13 residues. CDR1 is MGHRA, CDR2 YSYEKL, per germline. CDR3 loop: CASSLGQEGIQYF. Written as DNA, the CDR3 is TGCGCCAGCAGCCTTGGACAGGAAGGGATTCAGTACTTC.

The chain joins TRBV11-2 to TRBJ2-5; D gene ambiguous. CDR1 is SGHAT, CDR2 FQNNGV, per germline. The V gene lost 1 base and the J gene lost 2 bases, with 8 bases spanning the gap. CDR3 size: 14 residues. CDR3 region: CASSLVRQQETQYF. In nucleotides, the CDR3 is TGTGCCAGCAGCTTAGTTAGGCAACAAGAGACCCAGTACTTC.

The gene calls are TRBV7-9 and TRBJ2-1; D is ambiguous. The CDR3 runs 13 residues. In germline, CDR1 is SEHNR, CDR2 FQNEAQ (reference sequence). The V and J ends lost 1 base and 6 bases respectively, with 7 bases between them. The CDR3 nucleotides are TGTGCCAGCAGCTTAGGCCGTGCCAATGAGCAGTTCTTC. Translating gives CASSLGRANEQFF.

This chain links TRBV7-2 with TRBJ2-7, with 14 bases identical to TRBD2. V was pared by 5 bases and J by 0 bases, with 9 bases of the junction left unmatched. In germline, CDR1 is SGHTA, CDR2 FQGNSA. The CDR3 contains 18 residues. The chain's CDR3 is CASSTTTSGRGSSYEQYF. The CDR3 DNA is TGTGCCAGCAGCACTACGACTAGCGGGAGGGGGAGCTCCTACGAGCAGTACTTC.

The genes are TRBV18 and TRBJ1-4; maybe TRBD1 (5 bases). This CDR3 is built from 12 residues. Trimming left V 7 bases short and J 7 bases short, with 10 bases between. From germline, CDR1 is KGHSH and CDR2 LQKENI. CDR3 loop: CASFGTAEKLFF. In DNA, the CDR3 is TGTGCCAGCTTTGGGACGGCTGAAAAACTGTTTTTT.

The sample holds a few counts of this clone. The chain employs TRBV6-6 and TRBJ2-5; 7 bases agree with TRBD1. V was clipped by 10 bases and J by 2 bases; unmatched bases: 13. Germline V gene sequence: CDR1 MNHNY, CDR2 SVGAGI (reference sequence). The CDR3 runs 15 residues. CDR3 coding DNA: TGTGCCACGGCTACTAGGGGGCGTTGGCAAGAGACCCAGTACTTC. It specifies CATATRGRWQETQYF.